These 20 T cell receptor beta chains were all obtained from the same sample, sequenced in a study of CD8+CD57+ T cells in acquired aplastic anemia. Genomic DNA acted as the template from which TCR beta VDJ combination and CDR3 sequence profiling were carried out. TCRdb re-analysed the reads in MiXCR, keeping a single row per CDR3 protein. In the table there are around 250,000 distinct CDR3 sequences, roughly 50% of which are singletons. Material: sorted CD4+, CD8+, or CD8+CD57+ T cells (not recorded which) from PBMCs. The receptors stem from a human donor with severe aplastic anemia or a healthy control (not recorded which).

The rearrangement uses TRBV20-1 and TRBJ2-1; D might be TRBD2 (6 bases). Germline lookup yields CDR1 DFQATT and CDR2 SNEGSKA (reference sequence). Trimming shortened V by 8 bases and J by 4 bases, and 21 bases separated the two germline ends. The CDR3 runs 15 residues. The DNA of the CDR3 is TGCAGTCCGCGGGGACTGGCGGGGTCGTACAATGAGCAGTTCTTC. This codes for CSPRGLAGSYNEQFF.

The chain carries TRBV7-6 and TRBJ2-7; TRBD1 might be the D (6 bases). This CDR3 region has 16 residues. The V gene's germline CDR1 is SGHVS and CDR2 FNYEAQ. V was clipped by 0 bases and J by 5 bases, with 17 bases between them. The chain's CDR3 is CASSLAQGLARHEQYF. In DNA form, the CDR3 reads TGTGCCAGCAGCTTAGCCCAGGGGCTAGCCCGCCACGAGCAGTACTTC.

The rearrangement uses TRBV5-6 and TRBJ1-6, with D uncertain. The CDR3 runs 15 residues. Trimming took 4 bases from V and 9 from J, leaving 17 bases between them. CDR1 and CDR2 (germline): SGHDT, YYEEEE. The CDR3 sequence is CASSPQARFPSPLHF. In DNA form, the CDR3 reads TGTGCCAGCAGCCCCCAAGCACGGTTCCCTTCACCCCTCCACTTT.

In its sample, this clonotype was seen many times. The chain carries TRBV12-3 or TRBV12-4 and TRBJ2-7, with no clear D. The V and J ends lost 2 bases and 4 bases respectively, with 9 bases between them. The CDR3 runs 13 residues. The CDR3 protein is CASSLLREYEQYF. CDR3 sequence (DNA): TGTGCCAGCAGTTTATTGCGTGAATACGAGCAGTACTTC.

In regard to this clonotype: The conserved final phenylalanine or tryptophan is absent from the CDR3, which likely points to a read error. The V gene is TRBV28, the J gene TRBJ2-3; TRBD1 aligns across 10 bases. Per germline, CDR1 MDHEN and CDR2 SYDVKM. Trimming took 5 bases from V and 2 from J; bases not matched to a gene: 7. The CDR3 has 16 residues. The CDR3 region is CASSRGGQGYTDTQYL. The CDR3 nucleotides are TGTGCCAGCAGTCGTGGGGGACAGGGGTACACAGATACGCAGTATCTT.

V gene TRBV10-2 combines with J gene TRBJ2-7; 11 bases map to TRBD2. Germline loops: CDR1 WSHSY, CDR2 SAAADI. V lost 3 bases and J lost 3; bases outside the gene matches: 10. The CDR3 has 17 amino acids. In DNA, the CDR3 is TGCGCCAGCAGTGAAAGAAGGCTAGCGGGGGGCCTCTACGAGCAGTACTTC. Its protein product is CASSERRLAGGLYEQYF.

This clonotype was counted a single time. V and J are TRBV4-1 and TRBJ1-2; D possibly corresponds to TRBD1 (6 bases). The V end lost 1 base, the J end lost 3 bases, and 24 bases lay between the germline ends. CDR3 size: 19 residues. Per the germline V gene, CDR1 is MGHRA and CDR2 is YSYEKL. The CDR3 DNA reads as TGCGCCAGCAGCCAAGTGGGGGGGCAGGGAACGGGTAAGCACTATGGCTACACCTTC. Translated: CASSQVGGQGTGKHYGYTF.

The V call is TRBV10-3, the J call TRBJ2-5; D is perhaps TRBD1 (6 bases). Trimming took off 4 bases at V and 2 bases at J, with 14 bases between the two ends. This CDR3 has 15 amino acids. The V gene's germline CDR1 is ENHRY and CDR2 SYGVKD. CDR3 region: CAISVGALPQETQYF. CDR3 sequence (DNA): TGTGCCATCAGTGTGGGGGCCTTACCACAAGAGACCCAGTACTTC.

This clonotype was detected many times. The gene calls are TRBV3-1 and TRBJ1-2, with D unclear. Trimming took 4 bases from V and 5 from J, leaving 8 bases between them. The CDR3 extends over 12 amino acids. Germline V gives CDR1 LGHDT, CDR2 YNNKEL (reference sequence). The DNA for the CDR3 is TGTGCCAGCAGCCGCCCGGGATATGGCTACACCTTC. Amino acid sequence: CASSRPGYGYTF. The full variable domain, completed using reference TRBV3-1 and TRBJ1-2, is DTAVSQTPKYLVTQMGNDKSIKCEQNLGHDTMYWYKQDSKKFLKIMFSYNNKELIINETVPNRFSPKSPDKAHLNLHINSLELGDSAVYFCASSRPGYGYTFGSGTRLTVV.

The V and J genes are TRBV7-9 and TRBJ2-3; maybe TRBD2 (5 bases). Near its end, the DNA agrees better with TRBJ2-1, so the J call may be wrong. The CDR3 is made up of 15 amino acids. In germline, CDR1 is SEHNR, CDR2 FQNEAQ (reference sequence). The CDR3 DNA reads TGTGCCAGCAGCTTAACCCGGGGTAGCACAGATACGCAGTTCTTC. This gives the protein CASSLTRGSTDTQFF.

This CDR3 reads CASSFLQTGGGYTF. Written as DNA, the CDR3 is TGCGCCAGCAGCTTCTTACAAACAGGAGGAGGCTACACCTTC. The chain has TRBV5-1 and TRBJ1-2, with a weak D call TRBD1 (5 bases). Trimming shortened V by 2 bases and J by 8 bases, and 16 bases separated the two germline ends. The CDR3 covers 14 residues. The germline V gene encodes CDR1 SGHRS and CDR2 YFSETQ. Full variable domain (rest looked up from reference TRBV5-1 and TRBJ1-2): KAGVTQTPRYLIKTRGQQVTLSCSPISGHRSVSWYQQTPGQGLQFLFEYFSETQRNKGNFPGRFSGRQFSNSRSEMNVSTLELGDSALYLCASSFLQTGGGYTFGSGTRLTVV.

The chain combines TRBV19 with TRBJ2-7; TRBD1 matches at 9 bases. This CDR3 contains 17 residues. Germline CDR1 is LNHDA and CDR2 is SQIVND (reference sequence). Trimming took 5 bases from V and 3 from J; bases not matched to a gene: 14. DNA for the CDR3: TGTGCCAGTAGTCCCCCCACGAACAGGGGGCAGATCTACGAGCAGTACTTC. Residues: CASSPPTNRGQIYEQYF.

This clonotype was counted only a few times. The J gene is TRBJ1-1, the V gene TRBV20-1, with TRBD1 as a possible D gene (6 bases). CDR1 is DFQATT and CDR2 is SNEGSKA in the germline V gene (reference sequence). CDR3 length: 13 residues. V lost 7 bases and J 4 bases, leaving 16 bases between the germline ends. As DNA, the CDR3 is TGCAGTGGGGCGGGGGGGGGCTTCACTGAAGCTTTCTTT. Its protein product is CSGAGGGFTEAFF.

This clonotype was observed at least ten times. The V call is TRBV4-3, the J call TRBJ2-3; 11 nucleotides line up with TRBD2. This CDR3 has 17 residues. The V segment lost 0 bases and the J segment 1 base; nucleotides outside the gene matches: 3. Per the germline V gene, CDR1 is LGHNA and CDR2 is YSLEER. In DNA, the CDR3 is TGCGCCAGCAGCCAAGAGAAACTAGCGGGGGGCACAGATACGCAGTATTTT. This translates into CASSQEKLAGGTDTQYF.

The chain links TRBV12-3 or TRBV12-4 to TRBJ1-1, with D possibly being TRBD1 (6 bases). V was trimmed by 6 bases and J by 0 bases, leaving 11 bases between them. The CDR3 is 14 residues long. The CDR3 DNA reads TGTGCCAGCAGAGGGGGGCTGGTGAACACTGAAGCTTTCTTT. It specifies CASRGGLVNTEAFF.

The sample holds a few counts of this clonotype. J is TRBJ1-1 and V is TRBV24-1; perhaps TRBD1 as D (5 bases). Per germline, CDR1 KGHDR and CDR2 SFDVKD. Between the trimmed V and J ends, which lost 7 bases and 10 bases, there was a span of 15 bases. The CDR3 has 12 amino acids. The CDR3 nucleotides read TGTGCCACCAGGCAGGACGGAGGGACAGCTTTCTTT. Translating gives CATRQDGGTAFF.

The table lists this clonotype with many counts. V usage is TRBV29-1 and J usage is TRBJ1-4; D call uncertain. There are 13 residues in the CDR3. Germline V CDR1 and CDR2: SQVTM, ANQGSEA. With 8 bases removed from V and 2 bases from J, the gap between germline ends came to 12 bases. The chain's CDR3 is CSPEGLTNEKLFF. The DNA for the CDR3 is TGCAGCCCTGAAGGGTTGACTAATGAAAAACTGTTTTTT.

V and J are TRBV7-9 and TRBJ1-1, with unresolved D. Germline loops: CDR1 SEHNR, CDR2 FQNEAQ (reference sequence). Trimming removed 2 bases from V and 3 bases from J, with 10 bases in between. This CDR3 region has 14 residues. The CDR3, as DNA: TGTGCCAGCAGCTTATTCGGTGGGGACACTGAAGCTTTCTTT. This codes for CASSLFGGDTEAFF.

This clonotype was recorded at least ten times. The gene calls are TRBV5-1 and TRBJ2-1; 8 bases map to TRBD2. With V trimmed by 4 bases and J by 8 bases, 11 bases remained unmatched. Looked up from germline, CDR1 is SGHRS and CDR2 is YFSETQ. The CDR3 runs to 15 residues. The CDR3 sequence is CASSQAGASGYEQFF. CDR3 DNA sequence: TGCGCCAGCAGCCAAGCGGGGGCCTCCGGGTATGAGCAGTTCTTC.

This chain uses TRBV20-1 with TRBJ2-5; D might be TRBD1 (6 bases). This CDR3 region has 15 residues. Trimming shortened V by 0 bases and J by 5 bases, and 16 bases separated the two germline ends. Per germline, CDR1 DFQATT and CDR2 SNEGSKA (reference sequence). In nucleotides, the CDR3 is TGCAGTGCTAGAGATCTCGACAGGTTGGGGGAGACCCAGTACTTC. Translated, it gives CSARDLDRLGETQYF.